These T cell receptor beta chains were read from a single sample in a study of T cells in Graves' hyperthyroidism and ophthalmopathy. TCRdb itself ran the multiplex PCR reads through MiXCR, one entry per CDR3 protein. The table lists some 560,000 distinct CDR3 sequences, less than 20% of them singletons. Input material: blood. Source of these receptors: a woman in her 30s with Graves' hyperthyroidism. Each CDR3 is given with its conserved first and last residue. A D gene is named only where the DNA matches it firmly. Not all rows give a size; the values are once, few, many and, for expanded clones, a class.

D | size | J | V | DNA | CDR3
TRBD1 | NA | TRBJ2-1 | TRBV6-2/TRBV6-3 | TGTGCCAGCAGTGGACAGGGGATGCCCTACAATGAGCAGTTCTTC | CASSGQGMPYNEQFF
TRBD1 | few | TRBJ2-1 | TRBV24-1 | TGTGCCACCAGTGATCCCGGACAGGGGGCTAATGAGCAGTTCTTC | CATSDPGQGANEQFF
NA | many | TRBJ2-5 | TRBV12-3/TRBV12-4 | TGTGCCAGCAGTGCCGGGAGAAAGGCGGAGACCCAGTACTTC | CASSAGRKAETQYF
NA | NA | TRBJ1-1 | TRBV12-3/TRBV12-4 | TGTGCCAGCAGTTTCCGTGGACAACTGAACCGGAACACTGAAGCTTTCTTT | CASSFRGQLNRNTEAFF
NA | many | TRBJ1-1 | TRBV18 | TGTGCCAGCTCACCCGCTCGGGAAGCTTTCTTT | CASSPAREAFF
NA | many | TRBJ2-3 | TRBV5-1 | TGCGCCAGCAGCTTGGTCCCAGATAGCACAGATACGCAGTATTTT | CASSLVPDSTDTQYF
NA | NA | TRBJ2-5 | TRBV29-1 | TGCAGCGCTTCTAACCGCCAAGAGACCCAGTACTTC | CSASNRQETQYF
NA | many | TRBJ2-5 | TRBV7-2 | TGTGCCAGCAGCCGCGGAGGGTCGGAGGAGACCCAGTACTTC | CASSRGGSEETQYF
NA | many | TRBJ1-2 | TRBV28 | TGTGCCAGCAGTTTCGCCTATGGCTACACCTTC | CASSFAYGYTF
NA | NA | TRBJ1-1 | TRBV5-8 | TGTGCCAGCAGCTTGGCCGGCAGGTTCAGCACTGAAGCTTTCTTT | CASSLAGRFSTEAFF
TRBD1 | NA | TRBJ2-1 | TRBV11-2 | TGTGCCAGCAGCTTAGGGGGACAGGAGTACAGTGAGCAGTTCTTC | CASSLGGQEYSEQFF
TRBD1 | NA | TRBJ2-2 | TRBV30 | TGTGCCTGGAGGCCGGGACAGACCACCGGGGAGCTGTTTTTT | CAWRPGQTTGELFF
NA | many | TRBJ2-5 | TRBV20-1 | TGCAGTGCTAGGCTATTGGAGACCCAGTACTTC | CSARLLETQYF
NA | few | TRBJ2-2 | TRBV9 | TGTGCCAGCAGCGTAGTGCCAGGAGACCTAAACACCGGGGAGCTGTTTTTT | CASSVVPGDLNTGELFF
NA | NA | TRBJ2-1 | TRBV20-1 | TGCAGTGCTGCGGGCGGGACTCCTAATGAGCAGTTCTTC | CSAAGGTPNEQFF
TRBD2 | few | TRBJ2-7 | TRBV19 | TGTGCCAGTAGCGCGGGGGGGCGTAGCGAGCAGTACTTC | CASSAGGRSEQYF
NA | many | TRBJ2-3 | TRBV30 | TGTGCCTGGGGGCCCCAGGGAGGTACAGATACGCAGTATTTT | CAWGPQGGTDTQYF
NA | few | TRBJ2-2 | TRBV5-1 | TGCGCCAGCAGCCCGGCGGAGGGCCAACCCGGGGAGCTGTTTTTT | CASSPAEGQPGELFF
TRBD2 | many | TRBJ2-1 | TRBV7-9 | TGTGCCAGCAGAGGGGCCAGTGATCTAGCGGAAGGGAATGAGCAGTTCTTC | CASRGASDLAEGNEQFF
TRBD2 | few | TRBJ2-1 | TRBV19 | TGTGCCAGTAGTCCACTAGCGGGAGCAGATAATGAGCAGTTCTTC | CASSPLAGADNEQFF
NA | many | TRBJ1-5 | TRBV15 | TGTGCCACCAGCAGAGATCGGGCAGCGGGCAATCAGCCCCAGCATTTT | CATSRDRAAGNQPQHF
TRBD2 | NA | TRBJ2-7 | TRBV12-3/TRBV12-4 | TGTGCCAGCGCAGCTTTCCGCGTCAAGGCTAGCGGAAGCCTCTACGAGCAGTACTTC | CASAAFRVKASGSLYEQYF
TRBD1 | NA | TRBJ2-7 | TRBV6-1 | TGTGCCAGCAGCCCAGGACAGGGAGGCTACGAGAAGTACTTC | CASSPGQGGYEKYF
NA | many | TRBJ1-2 | TRBV28 | TGTGCCAGCAGTTTGGAGACGGGAAGCTATGGCTACACCTTC | CASSLETGSYGYTF
TRBD1 | few | TRBJ1-5 | TRBV11-3 | TGTGCCAGCAGCTTAGATTCGAGGGACAGGAGACCGTATAGCAATCAGCCCCAGCATTTT | CASSLDSRDRRPYSNQPQHF
NA | NA | TRBJ2-7 | TRBV6-2/TRBV6-3 | TGTGCCAGCAGCCGGGAGTGGTGGGGTGAGCAGTACTTC | CASSREWWGEQYF
NA | many | TRBJ1-2 | TRBV6-1 | TGTGCCAGCAGTGAGCTTACCCGCTATGACACGGATTATGGCTACACCTTC | CASSELTRYDTDYGYTF
TRBD2 | once | TRBJ2-1 | TRBV20-1 | TGCAGTGCTAGTCGCGGGAGCAATGAGCAGTTCTTC | CSASRGSNEQFF